This entry is about one TCR beta chain. Its antigen remains unidentified. The sample originates from a study of siplizumab effects on memory and regulatory T cells. The study's findings and limits: Unstimulated subset assignment was obtained for only a minor fraction of alloreactive clones. Naive T cells seemed more diverse than memory cells; they also seemed major alloresponse contributors.

Assay used: immunoSEQ multiplex PCR; TCRdb lists only in-frame clones, some missing. The sample holds 99,000 or so clones, roughly 94% seen once. Unmatched junction bases numbered 9, after V lost 3 bases and J lost 4 bases. The CDR3 is 16 amino acids. Germline V lookup: CDR1 KGHSH, CDR2 LQKENI. This sequence joins TRBV18 and TRBJ2-3; 8 nucleotides match TRBD2. The specimen sequenced was non-Treg CD4+ T cells sorted from blood. The TCR sequence derives from a human donor in good health. CDR3 residues: CASSPTQRENPDTQYF. The CDR3 DNA reads TGTGCCAGCTCACCTACACAGCGGGAGAACCCAGATACGCAGTATTTT.